This T cell receptor (beta chain) comes out of a study of neurological immune-mediated disorders. General study results and limits: Levels of TCR clonal expansion peaked in HTLV-1-associated myelopathy and reached their lowest in multiple sclerosis, under those of healthy controls. The absence of shared CDR3 amino acid sequences among expanded clones across subjects suggests private repertoires in all groups.

TCRdb re-derived calls from the 5' RACE reads in MiXCR, one entry per CDR3 protein. This table has around 46,000 distinct CDR3 sequences, under 30% appearing once. CDR3 length: 14 amino acids. Per germline, CDR1 SGHKS and CDR2 YYEKEE (reference sequence). V lost 2 bases to trimming and J lost 2 bases, with 10 bases between them. The unsorted libraries were produced from 2 million PBMCs held at -80 C. This clonotype has ten or more counts. The antigen remains undetermined. The receptor's source is a woman aged 70 to 79 in good health. Sequenced input: PBMCs. V and J are TRBV5-5 and TRBJ2-5; D ambiguous. The CDR3 loop reads CASSFDYTQETQYF. CDR3 nucleotides: TGTGCCAGCAGCTTCGATTACACTCAAGAGACCCAGTACTTC. The full variable domain, in which reference TRBV5-5 and TRBJ2-5 provide the parts outside the CDR3, is DAGVTQSPTHLIKTRGQQVTLRCSPISGHKSVSWYQQVLGQGPQFIFQYYEKEERGRGNFPDRFSARQFPNYSSELNVNALLLGDSALYLCASSFDYTQETQYFGPGTRLLVL.